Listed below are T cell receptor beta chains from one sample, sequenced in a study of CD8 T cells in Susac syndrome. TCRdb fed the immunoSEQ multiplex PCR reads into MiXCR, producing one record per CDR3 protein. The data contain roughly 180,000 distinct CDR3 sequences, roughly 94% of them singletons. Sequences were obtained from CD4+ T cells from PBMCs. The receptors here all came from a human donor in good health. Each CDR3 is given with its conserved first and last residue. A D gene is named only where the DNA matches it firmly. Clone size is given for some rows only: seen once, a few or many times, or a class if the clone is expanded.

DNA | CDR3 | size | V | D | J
TGTGCCAGCAGGACAGGGGGCCGGACCGGGGAGCTGTTTTTT | CASRTGGRTGELFF | . | TRBV27 | TRBD1 | TRBJ2-2
TGTGCCACCAGTGCCGGTGCTGGGGCCAACGTCCTGACTTTC | CATSAGAGANVLTF | . | TRBV24-1 | . | TRBJ2-6
TGTGCCAGCAGTTCCCTCCGACAGGGGACTCGAAACACTGAAGCTTTCTTT | CASSSLRQGTRNTEAFF | . | TRBV6-2/TRBV6-3 | TRBD1 | TRBJ1-1
TGTGCCAGCAGCTCCCGGGACCGGGGCTACACCTTC | CASSSRDRGYTF | once | TRBV3-1 | . | TRBJ1-2
TGTGCCAGCGCCTTAGCGGGAGGGGGCGCAAAAAACATTCAGTACTTC | CASALAGGGAKNIQYF | . | TRBV27 | TRBD2 | TRBJ2-4
TGTGCCAGCAGCCGGACTAGCGGGAGCCCCTACTACGAGCAGTACTTC | CASSRTSGSPYYEQYF | . | TRBV7-2 | TRBD2 | TRBJ2-7
TGTGCCAGCAGCTTATGGGACAATAGCAATCAGCCCCAGCATTTT | CASSLWDNSNQPQHF | once | TRBV7-2 | . | TRBJ1-5
TGCGCCAGCAGCCTAGGACAGAGCACAGATACGCAGTATTTT | CASSLGQSTDTQYF | . | TRBV5-1 | . | TRBJ2-3
TGCAGTGCTTCCGGAGGGAATCAGCCCCAGCATTTT | CSASGGNQPQHF | . | TRBV20-1 | . | TRBJ1-5
TGCAGTGCTGATCGGACGGGTGAGACCCAGTACTTC | CSADRTGETQYF | . | TRBV20-1 | . | TRBJ2-5
TGTGCCAGCAGCCCCTCTAGCGGGATAGAGACCCAGTACTTC | CASSPSSGIETQYF | . | TRBV7-2 | TRBD2 | TRBJ2-5
TGTGCCAGCAGTTTATGGACAGGGGATGGGGGCTACACCTTC | CASSLWTGDGGYTF | . | TRBV27 | TRBD1 | TRBJ1-2
TGTGCCAGCAGTGTAACAGGGGCTGGCTACACCTTC | CASSVTGAGYTF | . | TRBV6-5 | TRBD1 | TRBJ1-2
TGTGCCAGCAGTTTAATTGGTAACAGGGTCTCCAAAAACATTCAGTACTTC | CASSLIGNRVSKNIQYF | once | TRBV28 | . | TRBJ2-4
TGCGCCAGCAGCTTGGTGTACAGGGGGAAATACGAGCAGTACTTC | CASSLVYRGKYEQYF | . | TRBV5-1 | TRBD1 | TRBJ2-7
TGTGCCAGCAGGAATAGCGGGAGTGGTTACGAGCAGTACTTC | CASRNSGSGYEQYF | once | TRBV28 | TRBD2 | TRBJ2-7
TGTGCCACCAGCTGGGGCAGGGGGAGCTACGAGCAGTACTTC | CATSWGRGSYEQYF | . | TRBV15 | TRBD1 | TRBJ2-7
TGTGCCAGCGGCCTATTGCCCGGGACAACCTACGAGCAGTACTTC | CASGLLPGTTYEQYF | . | TRBV6-2/TRBV6-3 | . | TRBJ2-7
TGCGCCAGCAGCCAACCCATAACAGGGGGCGAGCAGTACTTC | CASSQPITGGEQYF | . | TRBV4-1 | TRBD1 | TRBJ2-7
TGTGCCTGGACCCAAGGGGGCGTAAGCTATGGCTACACCTTC | CAWTQGGVSYGYTF | . | TRBV30 | TRBD1 | TRBJ1-2
TGCAGTGCTTCGACAGGGGGGGGCGGCAATCAGCCCCAGCATTTT | CSASTGGGGNQPQHF | . | TRBV20-1 | TRBD1 | TRBJ1-5
TGTGCCAGCAGTGTCCGGGGGAGACTCTACAATGAGCAGTTCTTC | CASSVRGRLYNEQFF | . | TRBV2 | . | TRBJ2-1
TGCGCCAGCAGTCTTGAGGGGGGACACAATGAGCAGTTCTTC | CASSLEGGHNEQFF | . | TRBV5-1 | . | TRBJ2-1
TGTGCCAGCAGCGGCAGGGGGAGGGACATTCAGTACTTC | CASSGRGRDIQYF | . | TRBV5-4 | . | TRBJ2-4
TGTGCCAGCAGCTTTGGATCCCTAGCGGGCCAAGAGACCCAGTACTTC | CASSFGSLAGQETQYF | . | TRBV7-9 | TRBD2 | TRBJ2-5
TGTGCCAGCAGCCAGGGACTAGCGGAGCCCTACGAGCAGTACTTC | CASSQGLAEPYEQYF | . | TRBV3-1 | TRBD2 | TRBJ2-7
TGTGCCAGCAGCTTCCCGGGTTCAGGACCAGATACGCAGTATTTT | CASSFPGSGPDTQYF | . | TRBV6-5 | . | TRBJ2-3
TGTGCCAGCAGTTCTCCTCAGCGCTACACCTTC | CASSSPQRYTF | . | TRBV28 | . | TRBJ1-2
TGTGCCAGTACCCCGGGCCGGGACAGAAAAAACATTCAGTACTTC | CASTPGRDRKNIQYF | . | TRBV19 | TRBD1 | TRBJ2-4
TGTGCCAGCAGTCTAGCTTCTGGGGCCAACGTCCTGACTTTC | CASSLASGANVLTF | . | TRBV12-3/TRBV12-4 | . | TRBJ2-6
TGTGCCAGCACCTTCCCCCGTGGGAACAACCGACAAGAGACCCAGTACTTC | CASTFPRGNNRQETQYF | once | TRBV28 | . | TRBJ2-5
TGTGCCAGCTCACCTGTGGGACAGGGCGCTTTCTTT | CASSPVGQGAFF | . | TRBV18 | TRBD1 | TRBJ1-1
TGTGCCAGCAGTCTCGTGACAGGATTCAATGAGCAGTTCTTC | CASSLVTGFNEQFF | . | TRBV12-3/TRBV12-4 | . | TRBJ2-1
TGCAGTGCTCTAAAGCCGGGAAGCCATGGGGAGACCCAGTACTTC | CSALKPGSHGETQYF | . | TRBV20-1 | . | TRBJ2-5
TGTGCCAGCAGCCAGGGACAGGGTAGAGAGACCCAGTACTTC | CASSQGQGRETQYF | few | TRBV3-1 | TRBD1 | TRBJ2-5
TGCAGTGCCAACCCGCTCCCGACCGGGACAGGGGGTCAGCCCCAGCATTTT | CSANPLPTGTGGQPQHF | once | TRBV20-1 | TRBD1 | TRBJ1-5
TGCAGTGCTCCCCCAAGACTAGCCGAGCAGTACTTC | CSAPPRLAEQYF | . | TRBV20-1 | TRBD2 | TRBJ2-7
TGCGCCAGCAGCGCGGGACTAGCGGGAGCCGGGGAGCTGTTTTTT | CASSAGLAGAGELFF | . | TRBV5-1 | TRBD2 | TRBJ2-2
TGTGCCAGCTCATCCGGGACTAGCGGGACCTTCACAGATACGCAGTATTTT | CASSSGTSGTFTDTQYF | . | TRBV18 | TRBD2 | TRBJ2-3
TGTGCCAGCAGCGTAGGCCCTGGACAGAACACTGAAGCTTTCTTT | CASSVGPGQNTEAFF | . | TRBV9 | . | TRBJ1-1
TGTGCCAGCAGCCCCGGGACTAGCGGGACTCGTGACACGCAGTATTTT | CASSPGTSGTRDTQYF | . | TRBV12-3/TRBV12-4 | TRBD2 | TRBJ2-3
TGTGCCAGCAGCCAAGCGGGGGTGAATGAGCAGTTCTTC | CASSQAGVNEQFF | . | TRBV3-1 | . | TRBJ2-1
TGTGCCACCAGCAGAGGTCTCGGCCCCGAGGGAGAGACCCAGTACTTC | CATSRGLGPEGETQYF | . | TRBV15 | . | TRBJ2-5
TGTGCCAGCAGCCAGGGGACTAGCGGGAGTAGGAATGAGCAGTTCTTC | CASSQGTSGSRNEQFF | . | TRBV28 | TRBD2 | TRBJ2-1
TGTGCCAGCAGCCAAGATCCAGGTAAGGGAGCTTTCTTT | CASSQDPGKGAFF | . | TRBV3-1 | . | TRBJ1-1
TGCAGCGTTGATAGCGGCACCTATGGCTACACCTTC | CSVDSGTYGYTF | . | TRBV29-1 | . | TRBJ1-2
TGCGCCAGCAGCCAAGAGTCGGGGGGGCAGTTCTTC | CASSQESGGQFF | once | TRBV4-1 | TRBD2 | TRBJ2-1
TGTGCCAGCAGACTATCCGGGAATGAGCAGTTCTTC | CASRLSGNEQFF | once | TRBV13 | . | TRBJ2-1
TGTGCCAGCAGTTCCTCCGGGACCTCAGCCGCCACAGATACGCAGTATTTT | CASSSSGTSAATDTQYF | once | TRBV28 | . | TRBJ2-3
TGTGCCTGGAGAACAGCGGGGGCCCTTCGGGCCAACGTCCTGACTTTC | CAWRTAGALRANVLTF | . | TRBV30 | TRBD2 | TRBJ2-6
TGTGCCAGCAGCTTAATTCGATCTGGGGAGCTGTTTTTT | CASSLIRSGELFF | . | TRBV7-3 | . | TRBJ2-2
TGCAGCGTTGAACCAGGGGGCAGGGACGAGCAGTACTTC | CSVEPGGRDEQYF | once | TRBV29-1 | TRBD1 | TRBJ2-7
TGCAGTGCTAGAGATTGGGGAGGGAGGACCTACAATGAGCAGTTCTTC | CSARDWGGRTYNEQFF | . | TRBV20-1 | TRBD2 | TRBJ2-1
TGCGCCAGCAGCCACCTCGGCACAGATACGCAGTATTTT | CASSHLGTDTQYF | . | TRBV4-1 | . | TRBJ2-3
TGCAGCGTGGGGACGTATGCGCAGCAGTTCTTC | CSVGTYAQQFF | . | TRBV29-1 | . | TRBJ2-1